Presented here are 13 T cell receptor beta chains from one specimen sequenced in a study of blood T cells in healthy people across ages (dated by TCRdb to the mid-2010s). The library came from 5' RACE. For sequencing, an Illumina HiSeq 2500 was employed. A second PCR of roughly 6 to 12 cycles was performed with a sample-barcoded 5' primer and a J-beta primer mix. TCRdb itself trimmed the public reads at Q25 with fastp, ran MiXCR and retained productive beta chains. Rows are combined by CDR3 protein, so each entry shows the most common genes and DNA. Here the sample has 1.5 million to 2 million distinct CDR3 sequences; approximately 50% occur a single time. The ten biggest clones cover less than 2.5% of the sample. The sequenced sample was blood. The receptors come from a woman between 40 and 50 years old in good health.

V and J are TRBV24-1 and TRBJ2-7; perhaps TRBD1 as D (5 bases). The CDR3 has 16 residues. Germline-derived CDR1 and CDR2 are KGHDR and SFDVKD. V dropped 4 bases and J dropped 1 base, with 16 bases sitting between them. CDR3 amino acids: CATSESQGGVSYEQYF. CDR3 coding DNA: TGTGCCACCAGTGAGAGCCAGGGCGGTGTTTCCTACGAGCAGTACTTC.

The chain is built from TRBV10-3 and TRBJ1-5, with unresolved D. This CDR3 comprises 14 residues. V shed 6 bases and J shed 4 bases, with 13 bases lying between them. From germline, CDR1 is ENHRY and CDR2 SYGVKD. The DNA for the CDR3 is TGTGCCATCAGCTCTATAAAGAAGAATCAGCCCCAGCATTTT. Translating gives CAISSIKKNQPQHF.

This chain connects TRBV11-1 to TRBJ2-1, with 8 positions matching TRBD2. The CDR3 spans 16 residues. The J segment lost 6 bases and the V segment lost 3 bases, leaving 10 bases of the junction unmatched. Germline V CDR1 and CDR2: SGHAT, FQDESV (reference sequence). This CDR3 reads CASSFGRRGASNEQFF. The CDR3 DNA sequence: TGTGCCAGCAGCTTTGGACGGCGGGGGGCCAGCAATGAGCAGTTCTTC.

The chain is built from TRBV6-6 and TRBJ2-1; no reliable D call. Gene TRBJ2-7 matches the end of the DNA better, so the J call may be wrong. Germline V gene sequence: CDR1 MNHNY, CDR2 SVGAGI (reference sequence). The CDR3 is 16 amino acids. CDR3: CASSYPHRSSYNEQYF. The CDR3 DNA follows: TGTGCCAGCAGTTACCCGCACCGGAGCTCCTACAATGAGCAGTACTTC.

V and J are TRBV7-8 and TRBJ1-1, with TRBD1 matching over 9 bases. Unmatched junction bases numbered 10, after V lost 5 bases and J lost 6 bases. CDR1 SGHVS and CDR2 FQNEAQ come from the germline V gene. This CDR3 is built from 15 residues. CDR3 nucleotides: TGTGCCAGCAGCATCACAGGGGGCGGGGGGGCTGAAGCTTTCTTT. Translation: CASSITGGGGAEAFF.

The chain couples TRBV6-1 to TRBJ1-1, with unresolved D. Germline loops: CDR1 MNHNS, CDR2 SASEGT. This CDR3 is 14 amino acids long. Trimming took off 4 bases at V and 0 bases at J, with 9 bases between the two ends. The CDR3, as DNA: TGTGCCAGCAGTGTCCGCCCCATGAACACTGAAGCTTTCTTT. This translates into CASSVRPMNTEAFF.

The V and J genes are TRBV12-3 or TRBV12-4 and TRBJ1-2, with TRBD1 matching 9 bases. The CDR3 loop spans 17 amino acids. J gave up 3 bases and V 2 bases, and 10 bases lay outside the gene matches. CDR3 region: CASSLLTGGLPDYGYTF. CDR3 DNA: TGTGCCAGCAGTTTATTAACAGGGGGCCTCCCTGACTATGGCTACACCTTC.

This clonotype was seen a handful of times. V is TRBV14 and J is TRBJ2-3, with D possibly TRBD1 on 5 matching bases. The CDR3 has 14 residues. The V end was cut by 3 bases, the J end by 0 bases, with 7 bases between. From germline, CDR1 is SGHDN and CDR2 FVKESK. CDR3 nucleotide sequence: TGTGCCAGCAGCCAGAGACAGAGCACAGATACGCAGTATTTT. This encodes CASSQRQSTDTQYF.

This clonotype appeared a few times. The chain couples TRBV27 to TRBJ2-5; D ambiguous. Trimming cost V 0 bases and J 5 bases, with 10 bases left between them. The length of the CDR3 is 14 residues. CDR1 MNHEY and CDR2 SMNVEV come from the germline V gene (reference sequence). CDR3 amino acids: CASSLSIAAETQYF. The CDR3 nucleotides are TGTGCCAGCAGTTTATCGATTGCGGCTGAGACCCAGTACTTC.

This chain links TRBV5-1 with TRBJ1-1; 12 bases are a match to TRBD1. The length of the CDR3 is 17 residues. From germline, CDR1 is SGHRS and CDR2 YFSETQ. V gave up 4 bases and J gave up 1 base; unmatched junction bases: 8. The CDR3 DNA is TGCGCCAGCAGCGTGGGACAGGGGGCGCGAAAGAACACTGAAGCTTTCTTT. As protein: CASSVGQGARKNTEAFF.

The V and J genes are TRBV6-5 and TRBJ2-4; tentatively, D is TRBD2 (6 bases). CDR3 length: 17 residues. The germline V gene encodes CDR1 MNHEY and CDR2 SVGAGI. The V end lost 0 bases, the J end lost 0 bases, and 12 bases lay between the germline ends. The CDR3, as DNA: TGTGCCAGCAGTTACTCACTAGCAAACCTAGCCAAAAACATTCAGTACTTC. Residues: CASSYSLANLAKNIQYF.

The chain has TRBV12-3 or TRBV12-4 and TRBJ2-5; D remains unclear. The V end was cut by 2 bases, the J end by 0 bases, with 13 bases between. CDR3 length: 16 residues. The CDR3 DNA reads TGTGCCAGCAGTTTAAATAGCCCAACGTACCAAGAGACCCAGTACTTC. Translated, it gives CASSLNSPTYQETQYF.

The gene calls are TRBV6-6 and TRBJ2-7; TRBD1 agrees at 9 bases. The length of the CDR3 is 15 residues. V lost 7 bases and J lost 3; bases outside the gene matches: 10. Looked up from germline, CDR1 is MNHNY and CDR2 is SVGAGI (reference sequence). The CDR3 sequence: CASKFPGTGFYEQYF. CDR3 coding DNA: TGTGCCAGCAAGTTTCCCGGGACAGGGTTCTACGAGCAGTACTTC.